The clone carrying this T cell receptor (beta chain) is a singleton in its sample. Individuals drawn from 24 US areas were about 18 to 100 years old. Assay: immunoSEQ multiplex PCR; the TCRdb copy retains only in-frame clones and omits some. The table includes fewer than 250,000 clones, around 82% detected once. The sample originates from a study of blood T cell repertoires in COVID-19. Overall study: The cDNA or gDNA used as material had been derived from T cells, B-cell-depleted T cells, or PBMCs.

CDR1 and CDR2 from the germline V gene are SNHLY and FYNNEI. Between the trimmed V and J ends, which lost 5 bases and 5 bases, there was a span of 16 bases. This CDR3 spans 14 amino acids. The source of this sequence is a woman aged 45-59 years who had been exposed to COVID-19. Sequencing used PBMCs or T cells enriched from blood (not recorded which). The genes are TRBV2 and TRBJ2-7, with D possibly matching TRBD1 (6 bases). DNA for the CDR3: TGTGCCAGCAGTAACAGGGAGTCACGCGACGAGCAGTACTTC. Translated, it gives CASSNRESRDEQYF.